A selection of T cell receptor beta chains follows, all from one sample in a study of OX40 agonist ivuxolimab in advanced cancers. TCRdb keeps only in-frame clones here, not all; method: immunoSEQ multiplex PCR. The sample records roughly 80,000 clones, about 86% being singletons. The specimen was CD4+ or CD8+ T cells sorted from blood, collected in a trial of the OX40 agonist ivuxolimab. The source of these receptors is an adult with an advanced solid tumor such as melanoma, head and neck, liver or kidney cancer. Both conserved end residues are part of each CDR3. Fields, in order: V gene, J gene, CDR3 protein.

V gene: TRBV6-1
J gene: TRBJ1-1
CDR3 protein: CASEGHTEAFF

V gene: TRBV2
J gene: TRBJ1-6
CDR3 protein: CASSRSTDTRNSPLHF

V gene: TRBV19
J gene: TRBJ2-3
CDR3 protein: CASQLAGGGDTQYF

V gene: TRBV27
J gene: TRBJ1-5
CDR3 protein: CASSSQQGAQHF

V gene: TRBV5-1
J gene: TRBJ1-4
CDR3 protein: CASSPPQGTGEKLFF

V gene: TRBV7-2
J gene: TRBJ1-5
CDR3 protein: CASSLGQGFLPQHF

V gene: TRBV19
J gene: TRBJ2-3
CDR3 protein: CASSMGQGNTDTQYF

V gene: TRBV7-9
J gene: TRBJ1-1
CDR3 protein: CASSLGRDSEAFF

V gene: TRBV7-9
J gene: TRBJ1-6
CDR3 protein: CASSPVGRDSPLHF

V gene: TRBV2
J gene: TRBJ2-2
CDR3 protein: CASKRGFTGELFF

V gene: TRBV20-1
J gene: TRBJ1-4
CDR3 protein: CSAGGGRKLFF

V gene: TRBV9
J gene: TRBJ1-1
CDR3 protein: CASSAGKGLNTEAFF

V gene: TRBV4-3
J gene: TRBJ2-2
CDR3 protein: CASSQDWAGNTGELFF

V gene: TRBV5-1
J gene: TRBJ2-7
CDR3 protein: CASSFGESSYEQYF

V gene: TRBV4-2
J gene: TRBJ1-4
CDR3 protein: CASSRTDRRDEKLFF

V gene: TRBV27
J gene: TRBJ2-3
CDR3 protein: CASSLISRGGRTDTQYF

V gene: TRBV4-2
J gene: TRBJ2-3
CDR3 protein: CASSPGQGSDTQYF

V gene: TRBV11-2
J gene: TRBJ2-5
CDR3 protein: CASSLGGDRQETQYF

V gene: TRBV10-3
J gene: TRBJ1-1
CDR3 protein: CAISGGLPTEAFF

V gene: TRBV30
J gene: TRBJ1-6
CDR3 protein: CAWSDGSNSPLHF

V gene: TRBV29-1
J gene: TRBJ2-7
CDR3 protein: CSVTFGTGTYEQYF

V gene: TRBV19
J gene: TRBJ2-7
CDR3 protein: CASSIRDTKEQYF

V gene: TRBV6-4
J gene: TRBJ2-5
CDR3 protein: CASSDSAGQGLQYF

V gene: TRBV15
J gene: TRBJ2-7
CDR3 protein: CATSRLGTPPWEQYF

V gene: TRBV5-1
J gene: TRBJ2-5
CDR3 protein: CASSLDGDRETQYF

V gene: TRBV7-3
J gene: TRBJ2-1
CDR3 protein: CASSPSDTSGGLNEQFF

V gene: TRBV5-1
J gene: TRBJ2-3
CDR3 protein: CASSGSGPYTDTQYF

V gene: TRBV10-3
J gene: TRBJ2-7
CDR3 protein: CAISESNRGPYEQYF

V gene: TRBV6-5
J gene: TRBJ2-3
CDR3 protein: CASSMIGDTQYF

V gene: TRBV28
J gene: TRBJ2-1
CDR3 protein: CASSLERELGNEQFF

V gene: TRBV2
J gene: TRBJ1-1
CDR3 protein: CASRLGSGIYTEAFF

V gene: TRBV11-3
J gene: TRBJ2-1
CDR3 protein: CASSLASNEQFF

V gene: TRBV19
J gene: TRBJ2-2
CDR3 protein: CASSTHLRTGGTGELFF

V gene: TRBV10-3
J gene: TRBJ2-5
CDR3 protein: CAIGQETQYF

V gene: TRBV4-2
J gene: TRBJ2-3
CDR3 protein: CASSQDGAASGGSQYF

V gene: TRBV7-9
J gene: TRBJ1-1
CDR3 protein: CASLRILNTEAFF

V gene: TRBV30
J gene: TRBJ1-5
CDR3 protein: CAWKAPGVLKPQHF

V gene: TRBV10-3
J gene: TRBJ1-2
CDR3 protein: CAISEAATGNYGYTF

V gene: TRBV7-6
J gene: TRBJ1-1
CDR3 protein: CASSLVARDRGGWRYTEAFF

V gene: TRBV28
J gene: TRBJ2-1
CDR3 protein: CASSLREDEQFF

V gene: TRBV9
J gene: TRBJ1-1
CDR3 protein: CASSAPGDRRTEAFF